Presented here are 14 T cell receptor beta chains from one specimen sequenced in a study of blood T cells in healthy people across ages. Through a sample-barcoded 5' primer and a J-beta primer mix, a second PCR was run for roughly 6 to 12 cycles. From the 5' RACE reads, TCRdb called clonotypes with MiXCR, one entry per CDR3 protein. Among 1.5 million to 2 million distinct CDR3 sequences, approximately 30% were seen once, and the ten largest hold 7.7%. The sequenced sample consisted of blood. The source of these receptors is a young woman in good health.

This clonotype has a single count. The chain employs TRBV6-6 and TRBJ1-5, with no clear D. The CDR3 totals 15 residues. V was cut by 0 bases and J by 5 bases, with 11 bases left in between. Germline CDR1 and CDR2: MNHNY and SVGAGI (reference sequence). CDR3 protein: CASSYSGVGDQPQHF. CDR3 bases: TGTGCCAGCAGTTACTCTGGTGTCGGGGATCAGCCCCAGCATTTT.

A few counts support this clonotype. The rearrangement uses TRBV29-1 and TRBJ1-1; 8 bases are shared with TRBD1. The CDR3 has 15 amino acids. CDR1 is SQVTM, CDR2 ANQGSEA, per germline. Trimming removed 4 bases from V and 6 bases from J; junction bases left unmatched: 13. This CDR3 is CSVVQGGSIPSEAFF. CDR3 sequence (DNA): TGCAGCGTTGTACAGGGGGGATCCATTCCATCTGAAGCTTTCTTT.

A few counts support this clonotype. The rearrangement joins TRBV14 to TRBJ1-2; possibly TRBD1 for D (5 bases). The CDR3 contains 16 residues. Germline CDR1 and CDR2: SGHDN and FVKESK. Trimming pared 1 base from V and 2 bases from J, leaving 14 bases between. The CDR3, as DNA: TGTGCCAGCAGCCAAGGTTTTCTGGGGCCCAACTATGGCTACACCTTC. Translating it yields CASSQGFLGPNYGYTF.

This chain links TRBV5-1 with TRBJ2-7; 10 positions match TRBD2. The junction had 6 bases not matched to a gene; V was cut back by 4 bases and J by 5 bases. The germline CDR1 and CDR2 sequences are SGHRS and YFSETQ. The CDR3 spans 14 residues. The CDR3 DNA reads TGCGCCAGCAGCCCGGGACTAGCGTTCGACGAGCAGTACTTC. Protein sequence: CASSPGLAFDEQYF.

This clonotype was counted at least ten times. This chain connects TRBV27 to TRBJ2-3; 8 bases match TRBD2. There are 14 residues in the CDR3. Germline V gene sequence: CDR1 MNHEY, CDR2 SMNVEV (reference sequence). Germline trimming cut 6 bases from V and 3 bases from J; bases unmatched to any gene: 5. The CDR3 DNA reads TGTGCCAGCAGCCTTGGACTAGCAACAGATACGCAGTATTTT. This encodes CASSLGLATDTQYF.

The V and J genes are TRBV20-1 and TRBJ2-1; D call uncertain. This CDR3 is built from 15 residues. Per the germline V gene, CDR1 is DFQATT and CDR2 is SNEGSKA (reference sequence). The V end was cut by 5 bases, the J end by 6 bases, with 20 bases between. CDR3 residues: CSAPQTGVNVNEQFF. CDR3 in DNA: TGCAGTGCTCCTCAGACTGGGGTAAATGTCAATGAGCAGTTCTTC.

The sample holds a few counts of this clonotype. The chain has TRBV2 and TRBJ1-2; no reliable D call. This CDR3 comprises 12 residues. The V gene's germline CDR1 is SNHLY and CDR2 FYNNEI. Trimming cost V 4 bases and J 7 bases, with 10 bases left between them. CDR3 bases: TGTGCCAGCAGTGTGGAGCGGCGTGGCTACACCTTC. This sequence encodes CASSVERRGYTF.

This clonotype occurred a few times. V gene TRBV20-1 combines with J gene TRBJ1-5; 7 bases fit TRBD1. CDR1 and CDR2 (germline): DFQATT, SNEGSKA (reference sequence). V lost 0 bases to trimming and J lost 6 bases; unmatched junction nucleotides: 5. This CDR3 is built from 14 residues. CDR3 residues: CSARDPGGSQPQHF. The CDR3 coding sequence is TGCAGTGCTAGAGATCCAGGGGGATCTCAGCCCCAGCATTTT.

This clonotype was seen many times. The chain is built from TRBV5-1 and TRBJ2-3; 11 bases line up with TRBD2. V was clipped by 4 bases and J by 0 bases; unmatched bases: 13. Looked up from germline, CDR1 is SGHRS and CDR2 is YFSETQ. The CDR3 spans 19 residues. CDR3 nucleotide sequence: TGCGCCAGCAGCGCACGGGCCTCTAGCGGGGGGCTTAGCACAGATACGCAGTATTTT. Encoded protein: CASSARASSGGLSTDTQYF.

This clonotype was seen only a few times. CDR3 DNA sequence: TGTGCCAGCAGCCCGTCACCCAATGAGCAGTTCTTC. It translates to CASSPSPNEQFF. The chain recombines TRBV3-1 with TRBJ2-1; D unresolved. Per the germline V gene, CDR1 is LGHDT and CDR2 is YNNKEL (reference sequence). Deletions cut 4 bases from V and 6 bases from J, with 7 bases between. The CDR3 runs to 12 residues.

This chain connects TRBV7-9 to TRBJ2-5; no firm D call. CDR3 length: 12 amino acids. Per the germline V gene, CDR1 is SEHNR and CDR2 is FQNEAQ (reference sequence). V was trimmed by 1 base and J by 11 bases, leaving 11 bases between them. In DNA, the CDR3 is TGTGCCAGCAGCTTAGGTACTTTCGGGCAGTACTTC. Translating it yields CASSLGTFGQYF.

This chain links TRBV6-5 with TRBJ2-1; TRBD2 agrees at 12 bases. Germline V gives CDR1 MNHEY, CDR2 SVGAGI. The junction had 10 bases not matched to a gene; V was cut back by 0 bases and J by 7 bases. CDR3 length: 18 residues. This CDR3 reads CASSYSIGGTSGLNEQFF. Written as DNA, the CDR3 is TGTGCCAGCAGTTACTCGATAGGAGGGACTAGCGGGTTAAATGAGCAGTTCTTC.

The CDR3 bases are TGCGCCAGCAGCTTGGCCGGGCGGTCTACCTTC. Residues: CASSLAGRSTF. The rearrangement uses TRBV5-1 and TRBJ1-2; no reliable D call. Germline lookup yields CDR1 SGHRS and CDR2 YFSETQ. The CDR3 has 11 amino acids. V gave up 0 bases and J gave up 14 bases, with 11 bases separating them.

This clonotype was recorded many times. V is TRBV29-1 and J is TRBJ2-3; the match to TRBD2 covers 9 bases. CDR3 size: 14 residues. Looked up from germline, CDR1 is SQVTM and CDR2 is ANQGSEA. The ends lost 0 bases at V and 6 bases at J; junction bases unmatched: 4. This CDR3 reads CSVEEAGGPDTQYF. In DNA form, the CDR3 reads TGCAGCGTTGAAGAGGCGGGAGGGCCCGATACGCAGTATTTT.